The 25 T cell receptor beta chains given below trace back to one sample, sequenced in a study of OX40 agonist ivuxolimab in advanced cancers. Some clones are missing from TCRdb's copy, which holds only in-frame ones; the method was immunoSEQ multiplex PCR. The data contain roughly 70,000 clones, roughly 84% of them singletons. The source was CD4+ or CD8+ T cells sorted from blood, collected in a trial of the OX40 agonist ivuxolimab. These receptors originate from an adult with an advanced solid tumor such as melanoma, head and neck, liver or kidney cancer.

This CDR3 is CASAWGPQSTDTQYF. The CDR3 bases are TGTGCCAGCGCATGGGGCCCGCAGAGCACAGATACGCAGTATTTT. The rearrangement links TRBV9 to TRBJ2-3; TRBD1 might be the D (5 bases). V lost 7 bases, J lost 0 bases, and 15 bases lay in between. This CDR3 contains 15 residues. Germline V gene lookup returns CDR1 SGDLS and CDR2 YYNGEE.

The V call is TRBV6-6, the J call TRBJ2-7; D is perhaps TRBD2 (5 bases). From germline, CDR1 is MNHNY and CDR2 SVGAGI (reference sequence). The CDR3 is 15 amino acids. V lost 3 bases and J lost 2, with 14 bases in between. The CDR3 bases are TGTGCCAGCAGTTATCGAGCGGATAACGCCTACGAGCAGTACTTC. Protein sequence: CASSYRADNAYEQYF.

This chain connects TRBV11-2 to TRBJ1-1, with TRBD1 as a possible D gene (6 bases). V lost 2 bases, J lost 1 base, and 8 bases lay in between. The CDR3 loop spans 14 amino acids. Looked up from germline, CDR1 is SGHAT and CDR2 is FQNNGV. DNA for the CDR3: TGTGCCAGCAGCTTACGGGGGCGGAACACTGAAGCTTTCTTT. Translating it yields CASSLRGRNTEAFF.

V and J are TRBV19 and TRBJ2-2; 9 positions agree with TRBD1. The CDR3 consists of 12 residues. Germline V CDR1 and CDR2: LNHDA, SQIVND (reference sequence). The trim removed 6 bases at V and 9 bases at J, leaving 2 bases unmatched. DNA for the CDR3: TGTGCCAGTAGGGACAGGGGATGGGAGCTGTTTTTT. It specifies CASRDRGWELFF. The whole variable domain, remainder taken from reference TRBV19 and TRBJ2-2, is DGGITQSPKYLFRKEGQNVTLSCEQNLNHDAMYWYRQDPGQGLRLIYYSQIVNDFQKGDIAEGYSVSREKKESFPLTVTSAQKNPTAFYLCASRDRGWELFFGEGSRLTVL.

The sample holds one count of this clone. The chain combines TRBV10-3 with TRBJ2-3; TRBD1 agrees at 8 bases. The CDR3 sequence is 13 residues long. With 8 bases clipped from V and 5 bases from J, the junction kept 6 bases outside the gene matches. Germline lookup yields CDR1 ENHRY and CDR2 SYGVKD. CDR3 amino acids: CAIFRGQGDTQYF. In DNA form, the CDR3 reads TGTGCCATCTTCAGGGGGCAGGGAGATACGCAGTATTTT.

The chain is built from TRBV6-1 and TRBJ1-2; 10 nucleotides agree with TRBD1. This CDR3 comprises 15 residues. CDR1 and CDR2 from the germline V gene are MNHNS and SASEGT. The ends lost 3 bases at V and 4 bases at J; junction bases unmatched: 5. The CDR3 DNA reads TGTGCCAGCAGTGAGGCCGGGACAGGGGTCTATGGCTACACCTTC. It is translated as CASSEAGTGVYGYTF.

The chain employs TRBV10-3 and TRBJ2-5; 8 bases are shared with TRBD1. The V and J ends lost 3 bases and 5 bases, in that order; junction bases with no gene match: 8. CDR3 length: 15 residues. Germline loops: CDR1 ENHRY, CDR2 SYGVKD. Here the CDR3 reads CAISDHQGAVETQYF. The CDR3, as DNA: TGTGCCATCAGTGACCACCAGGGGGCGGTCGAGACCCAGTACTTC.

This chain joins TRBV5-5 and TRBJ2-7; 7 nucleotides align to TRBD2. Germline CDR1 is SGHKS and CDR2 is YYEKEE (reference sequence). The CDR3 totals 13 residues. V gave up 4 bases and J gave up 8 bases; unmatched junction bases: 9. The chain's CDR3 is CASSVSEGLKQYF. In nucleotides, the CDR3 is TGTGCCAGCAGCGTTAGCGAGGGACTAAAGCAGTACTTC.

The chain combines TRBV12-5 with TRBJ2-2; possible D gene TRBD2, 6 bases. CDR1 and CDR2 from the germline V gene are LGHNT and FRNRAP. V was trimmed by 0 bases and J by 1 base, leaving 15 bases between them. This CDR3 has 18 residues. The CDR3 loop reads CASGLVPWRGENTGELFF. CDR3 bases: TGTGCTAGTGGTTTGGTACCATGGCGGGGAGAGAACACCGGGGAGCTGTTTTTT.

Of note for this clone: Other DNA sequences within the sample encode an identical CDR3. The chain is built from TRBV7-3 and TRBJ1-6; D unclear. CDR3 size: 14 residues. The V end was cut by 2 bases, the J end by 5 bases, with 7 bases between. CDR1 and CDR2 from the germline V gene are SGHTA and FQGTGA. The CDR3 DNA reads TGTGCCAGCAGCTTAGGGCTGAATAATTCACCCCTCCACTTT. This gives the protein CASSLGLNNSPLHF. Full variable domain (remainder filled in from reference TRBV7-3 and TRBJ1-6): GAGVSQTPSNKVTEKGKYVELRCDPISGHTALYWYRQSLGQGPEFLIYFQGTGAADDSGLPNDRFFAVRPEGSVSTLKIQRTERGDSAVYLCASSLGLNNSPLHFGNGTRLTVT.

The chain uses TRBV7-2 and TRBJ1-2, with D perhaps matching TRBD1 (5 bases). From germline, CDR1 is SGHTA and CDR2 FQGNSA. Trimming cost V 5 bases and J 8 bases, with 18 bases left between them. The CDR3 is 14 residues long. DNA of the CDR3: TGTGCCAGCAGCCCCAGGGTGCCTGAGGGGGGCTACACCTTC. Translated: CASSPRVPEGGYTF.

This clone was counted a few times. The chain has TRBV7-2 and TRBJ2-3, with 7 bases lining up with TRBD2. CDR1 and CDR2 from the germline V gene are SGHTA and FQGNSA. After removal of 8 bases from V and 3 bases from J, the junction contained 8 bases not matched to a gene. The CDR3 has 14 residues. CDR3 residues: CASSRTSWTDTQYF. DNA for the CDR3: TGTGCCAGCTCTCGGACTAGTTGGACAGATACGCAGTATTTT.

V is TRBV6-5 and J is TRBJ1-1, with D possibly TRBD1 on 5 matching bases. Trimming removed 7 bases from V and 2 bases from J, with 17 bases in between. Germline V lookup: CDR1 MNHEY, CDR2 SVGAGI. The CDR3 has 15 amino acids. CDR3 sequence reads: CASTLHSGGNTEAFF. In DNA form, the CDR3 reads TGTGCCAGCACCCTCCACTCGGGGGGAAACACTGAAGCTTTCTTT.

The chain carries TRBV5-8 and TRBJ1-3; D gene unclear. Germline-derived CDR1 and CDR2 are SGHTS and YDEGEE. Between the trimmed V and J ends, which lost 4 bases and 0 bases, there was a span of 11 bases. This CDR3 comprises 15 residues. The chain's CDR3 is CASSTRLGSGNTIYF. DNA for the CDR3: TGTGCCAGCAGCACTCGGTTGGGCTCTGGAAACACCATATATTTT.

V is TRBV2 and J is TRBJ1-2; D uncertain. The CDR3 runs to 12 residues. In germline, CDR1 is SNHLY, CDR2 FYNNEI. V shed 1 base and J shed 11 bases, with 11 bases lying between them. CDR3 in DNA: TGTGCCAGCAGTGAAGGGAACCGGCGGTACACCTTC. Protein: CASSEGNRRYTF. Complete variable domain (other parts from reference TRBV2 and TRBJ1-2): EPEVTQTPSHQVTQMGQEVILRCVPISNHLYFYWYRQILGQKVEFLVSFYNNEISEKSEIFDDQFSVERPDGSNFTLKIRSTKLEDSAMYFCASSEGNRRYTFGSGTRLTVV.

The CDR3: CASSSQRGDTQYF. The CDR3 nucleotides read TGTGCCAGCAGCTCCCAAAGGGGAGATACGCAGTATTTT. The rearrangement links TRBV7-2 to TRBJ2-3; weak D call: TRBD1 (5 bases). The V end lost 4 bases, the J end lost 5 bases, and 10 bases lay between the germline ends. The CDR3 consists of 13 residues. Germline values: CDR1 SGHTA, CDR2 FQGNSA.

In this sample, this clone turned up once. CDR3 loop: CASSYSNEKLFF. CDR3 sequence (DNA): TGTGCCAGCAGTTACAGTAATGAAAAACTGTTTTTT. The chain carries TRBV6-6 and TRBJ1-4; D not resolved. The CDR3 is 12 amino acids. Germline lookup yields CDR1 MNHNY and CDR2 SVGAGI (reference sequence). The ends were cut back, 2 bases at V and 4 bases at J, with 2 bases in the middle.

The rearrangement joins TRBV4-2 to TRBJ2-7; 10 positions match TRBD2. The CDR3 spans 16 residues. CDR1 LGHNA and CDR2 YNFKEQ come from the germline V gene. Trimming at V came to 1 base and at J to 2 bases, leaving 5 bases not matched to a gene. CDR3 loop: CASSQAWTSGTYEQYF. CDR3 nucleotides: TGTGCCAGCAGCCAAGCATGGACTAGCGGAACCTACGAGCAGTACTTC.

This sequence joins TRBV18 and TRBJ1-4, with D maybe TRBD1 (5 bases). Deletions cut 6 bases from V and 2 bases from J, with 10 bases between. CDR1 is KGHSH, CDR2 LQKENI, per germline. The CDR3 length is 14 residues. Written as DNA, the CDR3 is TGTGCCAGCTCTCCAGGGCGCACTAATGAAAAACTGTTTTTT. Translating gives CASSPGRTNEKLFF.

V and J are TRBV4-3 and TRBJ1-2, with D unclear. This CDR3 region has 19 residues. V gave up 4 bases and J gave up 0 bases, with 24 bases separating them. Germline-derived CDR1 and CDR2 are LGHNA and YSLEER. The CDR3 is CASSPDSPRGINTNYGYTF. In DNA, the CDR3 is TGCGCCAGCAGCCCCGACTCTCCGCGGGGAATTAACACTAACTATGGCTACACCTTC.

This CDR3 reads CASSFGGFSTEAFF. The CDR3 DNA follows: TGTGCCAGCAGTTTTGGGGGATTTAGTACTGAAGCTTTCTTT. The rearrangement links TRBV27 to TRBJ1-1, with a possible D match to TRBD1 (5 bases). Trimming took 3 bases from V and 5 from J, leaving 13 bases between them. In germline, CDR1 is MNHEY, CDR2 SMNVEV (reference sequence). The CDR3 has 14 residues.

This chain links TRBV19 with TRBJ1-4, with unresolved D. Germline CDR1 and CDR2: LNHDA and SQIVND (reference sequence). Trimming removed 6 bases at V and 1 base at J, with 9 bases between. CDR3 size: 14 residues. The CDR3 DNA sequence: TGTGCCAGTAGACAACAGCAAACTAATGAAAAACTGTTTTTT. It encodes CASRQQQTNEKLFF.

The V gene is TRBV5-1, the J gene TRBJ2-1; 10 nucleotides line up with TRBD2. V gave up 0 bases and J gave up 7 bases; unmatched junction bases: 4. Germline lookup yields CDR1 SGHRS and CDR2 YFSETQ. CDR3 size: 15 residues. The CDR3 DNA follows: TGCGCCAGCAGCTTGGGAGCGGGGGGGCTGAATGAGCAGTTCTTC. It codes for CASSLGAGGLNEQFF. Full variable domain (remainder filled in from reference TRBV5-1 and TRBJ2-1): KAGVTQTPRYLIKTRGQQVTLSCSPISGHRSVSWYQQTPGQGLQFLFEYFSETQRNKGNFPGRFSGRQFSNSRSEMNVSTLELGDSALYLCASSLGAGGLNEQFFGPGTRLTVL.

The V and J genes are TRBV5-1 and TRBJ2-5, with 7 bases aligning to TRBD1. The CDR3 spans 13 residues. The germline V gene has CDR1 SGHRS and CDR2 YFSETQ. After removal of 5 bases from V and 1 base from J, the junction contained 2 bases not matched to a gene. The DNA of the CDR3 is TGCGCCAGCAGAGGGACAGCCCAAGAGACCCAGTACTTC. Amino acid sequence: CASRGTAQETQYF.

This clone was seen more than once but under ten times. V gene TRBV10-3 combines with J gene TRBJ1-3, with a possible D match to TRBD1 (6 bases). Germline loops: CDR1 ENHRY, CDR2 SYGVKD. CDR3 length: 13 amino acids. Trimming stripped 6 bases from V and 0 bases from J, with 6 bases between. The CDR3 DNA reads as TGTGCCATCAGGGACAGCTCTGGAAACACCATATATTTT. This gives the protein CAIRDSSGNTIYF.